The next 17 T cell receptor beta chains were all read from a single sample in a study of CD8 T cells in ankylosing spondylitis. Using its own MiXCR run on the 5' RACE reads, TCRdb lists one record per CDR3 protein. The top ten hold 5% to 8% of the sample, which has about 200,000 distinct CDR3 sequences, more than 25% seen once. The specimen was blood, either unsorted or a sorted T cell fraction (not recorded which). The receptors were gathered from a male donor with ankylosing spondylitis or in good health (not recorded which).

The chain has TRBV10-3 and TRBJ2-3; D gene unclear. The length of the CDR3 is 13 residues. Germline CDR1 is ENHRY and CDR2 is SYGVKD. The V end lost 3 bases, the J end lost 2 bases, and 6 bases lay between the germline ends. The CDR3 DNA is TGTGCCATCAGTGAACGCGCCACAGATACGCAGTATTTT. Translation: CAISERATDTQYF.

This clonotype was recorded many times. This chain joins TRBV4-3 and TRBJ2-5; D ambiguous. CDR3 length: 14 amino acids. Germline V gene sequence: CDR1 LGHNA, CDR2 YSLEER. Trimming cost V 0 bases and J 7 bases, with 12 bases left between them. For the CDR3, the DNA is TGCGCCAGCAGCCAAGACACCTTTGAGGCGACCCAGTACTTC. Residues: CASSQDTFEATQYF.

A few counts support this clonotype. The chain uses TRBV20-1 and TRBJ2-1; D remains ambiguous. The germline V and J ends were trimmed by 2 bases and 1 base, with 3 bases remaining between them. The germline CDR1 and CDR2 sequences are DFQATT and SNEGSKA (reference sequence). This CDR3 comprises 12 residues. In DNA form, the CDR3 reads TGCAGTGCTAGACCTTCCTACAATGAGCAGTTCTTC. Residues: CSARPSYNEQFF.

Many counts were recorded for this clonotype. This chain joins TRBV19 and TRBJ2-3; 10 bases match TRBD1. CDR1 LNHDA and CDR2 SQIVND come from the germline V gene (reference sequence). V was pared by 11 bases and J by 3 bases, with 5 bases of the junction left unmatched. CDR3 length equals 13 residues. The CDR3 is CAARDRGTDTQYF. The CDR3 nucleotides read TGTGCCGCGAGGGACAGGGGAACAGATACGCAGTATTTT.

The gene calls are TRBV4-2 and TRBJ2-7, with 9 bases that match TRBD1. Germline lookup yields CDR1 LGHNA and CDR2 YNFKEQ. The CDR3 is made up of 15 amino acids. The V segment lost 1 base and the J segment 3 bases; nucleotides outside the gene matches: 4. The CDR3 spells CASSQGDRVDYEQYF. As DNA, the CDR3 is TGTGCCAGCAGCCAAGGGGACAGGGTGGACTACGAGCAGTACTTC.

The chain is built from TRBV12-3 or TRBV12-4 and TRBJ2-3; 10 positions agree with TRBD2. V was pared by 6 bases and J by 5 bases, with 8 bases of the junction left unmatched. The CDR3 covers 15 residues. CDR3 sequence: CASSQLAGLRDTQYF. For the CDR3, the DNA is TGTGCCAGCAGCCAACTAGCGGGACTAAGAGATACGCAGTATTTT.

In this sample, this clonotype turned up many times. V is TRBV11-2 and J is TRBJ2-7; D is uncertain. In germline, CDR1 is SGHAT, CDR2 FQNNGV. The CDR3 has 15 amino acids. The V end was cut by 0 bases, the J end by 6 bases, with 15 bases between. CDR3 region: CASSLDRIGVPEQYF. The DNA for the CDR3 is TGTGCCAGCAGCTTAGATCGAATTGGGGTTCCCGAGCAGTACTTC.

The table lists this clonotype with many counts. The genes are TRBV28 and TRBJ1-1, with TRBD1 identical over 8 bases. This CDR3 spans 15 amino acids. Trimming took 2 bases from V and 5 from J; bases not matched to a gene: 7. From germline, CDR1 is MDHEN and CDR2 SYDVKM. CDR3 in DNA: TGTGCCAGCAGTTTAAACAGGGGGGAACGGACTGAAGCTTTCTTT. Translation gives CASSLNRGERTEAFF.

This clonotype was detected once. The V gene is TRBV6-1, the J gene TRBJ2-1, with D perhaps matching TRBD2 (6 bases). Trimming took 5 bases from V and 6 from J, leaving 20 bases between them. CDR1 MNHNS and CDR2 SASEGT come from the germline V gene. This CDR3 contains 16 residues. The CDR3 reads CASSTLAEGWGNEQFF. Here the CDR3 DNA reads TGTGCCAGCAGTACATTAGCGGAGGGATGGGGCAATGAGCAGTTCTTC.

The chain recombines TRBV9 with TRBJ2-3, with D uncertain. The CDR3 totals 14 residues. V shed 4 bases and J shed 4 bases, with 13 bases lying between them. Germline V gene data show CDR1 as SGDLS and CDR2 as YYNGEE. CDR3 residues: CASSPQNHADTQYF. The CDR3 DNA reads TGTGCCAGCAGCCCCCAGAACCATGCAGATACGCAGTATTTT.

The sample holds many counts of this clonotype. V and J are TRBV20-1 and TRBJ2-4, with 8 bases fitting TRBD1. The CDR3 extends over 15 amino acids. Germline V gives CDR1 DFQATT, CDR2 SNEGSKA (reference sequence). After removal of 2 bases from V and 3 bases from J, the junction contained 6 bases not matched to a gene. DNA for the CDR3: TGCAGTGCTAGACCCAAACAGGGGGTCAAAAACATTCAGTACTTC. Amino acid sequence: CSARPKQGVKNIQYF.

This clonotype has at least ten counts. CDR3: CASSLGQGASYEQYF. The CDR3, as DNA: TGTGCCAGCAGCTTGGGACAGGGGGCCTCCTACGAGCAGTACTTC. The chain couples TRBV5-5 to TRBJ2-7; 10 nucleotides align to TRBD1. This CDR3 is 15 amino acids long. Trimming at V came to 0 bases and at J to 0 bases, leaving 0 bases not matched to a gene. The germline gives CDR1 SGHKS, CDR2 YYEKEE (reference sequence).

The chain combines TRBV20-1 with TRBJ2-3; 14 bases line up with TRBD2. There are 18 residues in the CDR3. From germline, CDR1 is DFQATT and CDR2 SNEGSKA (reference sequence). V dropped 3 bases and J dropped 0; count of bases not matched to a gene: 8. CDR3 sequence reads: CSASWTSGRLSSTDTQYF. CDR3 nucleotides: TGCAGTGCTAGTTGGACTAGCGGGAGGCTATCTAGCACAGATACGCAGTATTTT.

This clonotype was counted a few times. The chain links TRBV29-1 to TRBJ1-1, with D perhaps TRBD1 (6 bases). CDR3 length equals 22 residues. The germline CDR1 and CDR2 sequences are SQVTM and ANQGSEA. The CDR3 bases are TGCAGGGGAGCTTTATTCCCGGGACACAAGACAATACCGACAAACTTGAACACTGAAGCTTTCTTT. Translating gives CRGALFPGHKTIPTNLNTEAFF.

This clonotype was seen many times. One end of the junction varies from germline; a read error may be responsible. The chain couples TRBV4-3 to TRBJ2-4; D is unclear. This CDR3 spans 14 amino acids. CDR1 is LGHNA, CDR2 YSLEER, per germline. CDR3 coding DNA: TGCGCCAGCAGCCAAGAGACGGCCACAAACATTCAGTACTTC. This translates into CASSQETATNIQYF.

In this sample, this clonotype turned up many times. V is TRBV29-1 and J is TRBJ1-2; D ambiguous. Trimming took off 7 bases at V and 3 bases at J, with 12 bases between the two ends. Germline V CDR1 and CDR2: SQVTM, ANQGSEA. The CDR3 contains 12 residues. CDR3 amino acids: CSAGSGDYGYTF. The DNA of the CDR3 is TGCAGCGCAGGATCAGGAGACTATGGCTACACCTTC.

The chain employs TRBV3-1 and TRBJ1-4; 7 bases are a match to TRBD1. Germline assignment: CDR1 LGHDT and CDR2 YNNKEL (reference sequence). J was trimmed by 7 bases and V by 6 bases; bases with no gene match: 11. The CDR3 length is 15 residues. The CDR3 loop is CASRLRDSASEKLFF. Written as DNA, the CDR3 is TGTGCCAGCAGACTCCGGGACAGTGCAAGTGAAAAACTGTTTTTT. Together with reference TRBV3-1 and TRBJ1-4, the CDR3 gives the full variable domain: DTAVSQTPKYLVTQMGNDKSIKCEQNLGHDTMYWYKQDSKKFLKIMFSYNNKELIINETVPNRFSPKSPDKAHLNLHINSLELGDSAVYFCASRLRDSASEKLFFGSGTQLSVL.